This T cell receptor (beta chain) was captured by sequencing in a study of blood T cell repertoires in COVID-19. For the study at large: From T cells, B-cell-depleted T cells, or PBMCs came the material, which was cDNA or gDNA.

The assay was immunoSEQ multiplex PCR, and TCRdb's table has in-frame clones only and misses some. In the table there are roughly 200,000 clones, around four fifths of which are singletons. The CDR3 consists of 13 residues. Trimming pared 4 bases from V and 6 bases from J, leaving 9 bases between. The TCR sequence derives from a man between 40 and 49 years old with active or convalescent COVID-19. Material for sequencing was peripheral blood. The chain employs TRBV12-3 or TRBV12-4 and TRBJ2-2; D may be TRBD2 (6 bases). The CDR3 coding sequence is TGTGCCAGCAGTTGGGGGGATGCCGGGGAGCTGTTTTTT. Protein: CASSWGDAGELFF.